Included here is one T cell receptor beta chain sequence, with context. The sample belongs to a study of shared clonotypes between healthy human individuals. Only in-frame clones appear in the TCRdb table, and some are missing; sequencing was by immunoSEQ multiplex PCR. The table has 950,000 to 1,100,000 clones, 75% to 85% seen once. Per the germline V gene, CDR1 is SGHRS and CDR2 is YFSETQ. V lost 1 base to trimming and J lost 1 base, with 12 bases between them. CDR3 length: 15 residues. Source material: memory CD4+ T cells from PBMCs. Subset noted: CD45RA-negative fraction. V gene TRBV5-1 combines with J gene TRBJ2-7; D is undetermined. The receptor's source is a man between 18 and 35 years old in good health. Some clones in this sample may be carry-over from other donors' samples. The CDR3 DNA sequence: TGCGCCAGCAGCTTGCCCCGAGCGCCTTCCTACGAGCAGTACTTC. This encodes CASSLPRAPSYEQYF.